The rows below give T cell receptor beta chains drawn from one sample of a study of blood T cell repertoires in COVID-19. This table comes from immunoSEQ multiplex PCR, and its TCRdb copy is limited to in-frame clones, with some not included. The sample records 100,000 or so clones, 84% being singletons. The sample comprised peripheral blood. The receptors come from a woman in her fifties or sixties with acute or convalescent COVID-19. CDR3s include the opening cysteine and the closing phenylalanine or tryptophan. D genes are given only for firm matches. Size is stated for part of the rows, as once, few or many counts, or as a class when the clone is expanded.

j_gene: TRBJ2-7; d_gene: TRBD2; abundance: NA; v_gene: TRBV4-2; CDR3aa: CASSPPGGGRIEQYF; CDR3nt: TGTGCCAGCAGCCCGCCAGGCGGGGGGAGGATCGAGCAGTACTTC
j_gene: TRBJ1-2; d_gene: NA; abundance: NA; v_gene: TRBV2; CDR3aa: CASSEGGRFGYTF; CDR3nt: TGTGCCAGCAGTGAGGGGGGGCGATTTGGCTACACCTTC
j_gene: TRBJ2-1; d_gene: NA; abundance: NA; v_gene: TRBV18; CDR3aa: CASSPLGQNYNEQFF; CDR3nt: TGTGCCAGCTCACCCCTCGGACAGAACTACAATGAGCAGTTCTTC
j_gene: TRBJ2-2; d_gene: TRBD1; abundance: NA; v_gene: TRBV6-6; CDR3aa: CAERTGDTGELFF; CDR3nt: TGTGCCGAACGGACAGGGGACACCGGGGAGCTGTTTTTT
j_gene: TRBJ2-2; d_gene: TRBD2; abundance: NA; v_gene: TRBV7-2; CDR3aa: CASSLGLAGTGELFF; CDR3nt: TGTGCCAGCAGTCTGGGACTAGCGGGGACCGGGGAGCTGTTTTTT
j_gene: TRBJ1-4; d_gene: TRBD1; abundance: NA; v_gene: TRBV14; CDR3aa: CASSQDLGGLNEKLFF; CDR3nt: TGTGCCAGCAGCCAAGATTTAGGGGGCCTAAATGAAAAACTGTTTTTT
j_gene: TRBJ2-2; d_gene: NA; abundance: NA; v_gene: TRBV4-2; CDR3aa: CASSQEGAVGSGELFF; CDR3nt: TGTGCCAGCAGCCAAGAAGGGGCGGTGGGTTCCGGGGAGCTGTTTTTT
j_gene: TRBJ2-1; d_gene: NA; abundance: NA; v_gene: TRBV2; CDR3aa: CASSTQGNEQFF; CDR3nt: TGTGCCAGCAGTACTCAGGGCAATGAGCAGTTCTTC
j_gene: TRBJ2-7; d_gene: NA; abundance: NA; v_gene: TRBV10-3; CDR3aa: CAISEFSQGKPYEQYF; CDR3nt: TGTGCCATCAGTGAGTTCTCACAGGGAAAACCCTACGAGCAGTACTTC
j_gene: TRBJ1-1; d_gene: NA; abundance: once; v_gene: TRBV30; CDR3aa: CAWGISRDTEAFF; CDR3nt: TGTGCCTGGGGTATAAGTAGAGACACTGAAGCTTTCTTT
j_gene: TRBJ1-5; d_gene: NA; abundance: NA; v_gene: TRBV7-2; CDR3aa: CASSLVDMGPGGFGQPQHF; CDR3nt: TGTGCCAGCAGCTTAGTGGATATGGGGCCGGGGGGGTTCGGACAGCCCCAGCATTTT
j_gene: TRBJ2-3; d_gene: TRBD2; abundance: NA; v_gene: TRBV7-3; CDR3aa: CASSLKGSGGTNTDTQYF; CDR3nt: TGTGCCAGCAGCTTAAAGGGTAGCGGGGGTACCAACACAGATACGCAGTATTTT
j_gene: TRBJ1-2; d_gene: NA; abundance: NA; v_gene: TRBV4-1; CDR3aa: CASSQDRWAGSNYGYTF; CDR3nt: TGCGCCAGCAGCCAAGATAGGTGGGCAGGGTCTAACTATGGCTACACCTTC
j_gene: TRBJ2-5; d_gene: TRBD2; abundance: NA; v_gene: TRBV19; CDR3aa: CASSGRLWRGGTQYF; CDR3nt: TGTGCCAGTAGTGGACGACTATGGCGGGGGGGAACCCAGTACTTC
j_gene: TRBJ1-4; d_gene: TRBD1; abundance: NA; v_gene: TRBV6-6; CDR3aa: CASIDRGQKLFF; CDR3nt: TGTGCCAGCATAGACAGGGGGCAAAAACTGTTTTTT
j_gene: TRBJ1-4; d_gene: NA; abundance: NA; v_gene: TRBV6-1; CDR3aa: CASSEPGSEKLFF; CDR3nt: TGTGCCAGCAGTGAACCGGGGAGCGAAAAACTGTTTTTT
j_gene: TRBJ1-1; d_gene: NA; abundance: NA; v_gene: TRBV14; CDR3aa: CASSQGRVRAFF; CDR3nt: TGTGCCAGCAGCCAAGGCAGGGTAAGAGCTTTCTTT
j_gene: TRBJ2-1; d_gene: NA; abundance: NA; v_gene: TRBV9; CDR3aa: CASSASLRGQQFF; CDR3nt: TGTGCCAGCAGCGCCAGCCTTCGAGGGCAGCAGTTCTTC
j_gene: TRBJ2-3; d_gene: NA; abundance: few; v_gene: TRBV23-1; CDR3aa: CASSHHRRVTDTQYF; CDR3nt: TGCGCCAGCAGTCATCACAGGCGTGTCACAGATACGCAGTATTTT
j_gene: TRBJ2-3; d_gene: NA; abundance: NA; v_gene: TRBV5-1; CDR3aa: CASSLSGTPSTDTQYF; CDR3nt: TGCGCCAGCAGCTTATCCGGGACTCCTAGCACAGATACGCAGTATTTT
j_gene: TRBJ2-7; d_gene: NA; abundance: NA; v_gene: TRBV28; CDR3aa: CASSPLGPLSYEQYF; CDR3nt: TGTGCCAGCAGCCCTTTGGGGCCCCTCTCCTACGAGCAGTACTTC
j_gene: TRBJ2-3; d_gene: TRBD2; abundance: once; v_gene: TRBV4-1; CDR3aa: CASSPQTSGGAGAQYF; CDR3nt: TGCGCCAGCAGCCCCCAAACTAGCGGGGGGGCCGGGGCGCAGTATTTT
j_gene: TRBJ1-4; d_gene: NA; abundance: NA; v_gene: TRBV2; CDR3aa: CASSPNTSGNEKLFF; CDR3nt: TGTGCCAGCAGTCCAAACACCTCGGGTAATGAAAAACTGTTTTTT
j_gene: TRBJ1-1; d_gene: NA; abundance: NA; v_gene: TRBV19; CDR3aa: CASSIDGVGLNTEAFF; CDR3nt: TGTGCCAGTAGTATAGACGGGGTTGGGTTGAACACTGAAGCTTTCTTT
j_gene: TRBJ2-5; d_gene: TRBD2; abundance: NA; v_gene: TRBV28; CDR3aa: CASSLFGLAGGHETQYF; CDR3nt: TGTGCCAGCAGTTTATTCGGACTAGCGGGGGGGCACGAGACCCAGTACTTC
j_gene: TRBJ1-2; d_gene: NA; abundance: few; v_gene: TRBV4-3; CDR3aa: CASSQDNRALNYGYTF; CDR3nt: TGCGCCAGCAGCCAAGATAACAGGGCCTTGAACTATGGCTACACCTTC
j_gene: TRBJ2-7; d_gene: TRBD2; abundance: NA; v_gene: TRBV7-2; CDR3aa: CASSTPGTSAYEQYF; CDR3nt: TGTGCCAGCAGCACACCTGGGACTAGCGCCTACGAGCAGTACTTC
j_gene: TRBJ2-3; d_gene: TRBD2; abundance: NA; v_gene: TRBV5-1; CDR3aa: CASSLESQRGGVDTQYF; CDR3nt: TGCGCCAGCAGCTTGGAATCCCAGCGGGGGGGTGTAGATACGCAGTATTTT